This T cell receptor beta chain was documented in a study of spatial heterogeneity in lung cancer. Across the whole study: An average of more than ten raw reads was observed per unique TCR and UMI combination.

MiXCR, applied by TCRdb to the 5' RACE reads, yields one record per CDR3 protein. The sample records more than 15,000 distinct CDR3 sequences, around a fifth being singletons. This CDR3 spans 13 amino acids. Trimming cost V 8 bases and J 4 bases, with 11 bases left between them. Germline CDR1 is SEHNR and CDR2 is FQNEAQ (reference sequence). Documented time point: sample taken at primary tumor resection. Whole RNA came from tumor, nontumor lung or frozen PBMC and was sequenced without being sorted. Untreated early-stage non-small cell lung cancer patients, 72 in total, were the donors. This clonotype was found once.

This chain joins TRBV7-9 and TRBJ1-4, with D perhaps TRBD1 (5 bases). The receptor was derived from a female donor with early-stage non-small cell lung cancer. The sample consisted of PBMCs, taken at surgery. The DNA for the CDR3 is TGTGCCAGCGGAGTTCAGGGTAATGAAAAACTGTTTTTT. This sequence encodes CASGVQGNEKLFF.